The 16 T cell receptor beta chains given below trace back to one sample, sequenced in a study of long-term antiretroviral therapy in people with HIV. At the survey level, the v3.0 immunoSEQ assay was run. Profiling relied on immunoSEQ multiplex PCR, and the TCRdb table lists in-frame clones only, not all of them. Of tens of thousands of clones listed, roughly 80% are singletons. The sequences come from unsorted PBMCs, collected 0.3 years after starting antiretroviral therapy. The receptors were gathered from a man aged 45-60 years with HIV.

This clone came up a few times. The chain carries TRBV6-5 and TRBJ1-2; TRBD1 agrees at 8 bases. CDR1 and CDR2 (germline): MNHEY, SVGAGI. This CDR3 spans 14 amino acids. After removal of 7 bases from V and 3 bases from J, the junction contained 7 bases not matched to a gene. CDR3 sequence reads: CASTSAGGDYGYTF. Written as DNA, the CDR3 is TGTGCCAGCACCAGCGCAGGGGGCGACTATGGCTACACCTTC.

This chain joins TRBV4-3 and TRBJ1-4, with no clear D. CDR1 and CDR2 from the germline V gene are LGHNA and YSLEER. CDR3 length: 18 residues. V was pared by 0 bases and J by 2 bases, with 16 bases between. CDR3 nucleotide sequence: TGCGCCAGCAGCCAAGATCTTGGCGGTTTTGGGACTAATGAAAAACTGTTTTTT. Its translation: CASSQDLGGFGTNEKLFF.

The chain has TRBV6-1 and TRBJ2-3; tentatively, D is TRBD1 (6 bases). The V gene lost 5 bases and the J gene lost 6 bases, with 18 bases spanning the gap. The CDR3 runs to 15 residues. Germline lookup yields CDR1 MNHNS and CDR2 SASEGT. The CDR3 nucleotides are TGTGCCAGCAGTCGAAAACAGGGATGGGGCGATACGCAGTATTTT. Its translation: CASSRKQGWGDTQYF.

The chain joins TRBV11-2 to TRBJ2-5; D unclear. The CDR3 consists of 14 residues. The germline V and J ends were trimmed by 2 bases and 0 bases, with 7 bases remaining between them. The germline gives CDR1 SGHAT, CDR2 FQNNGV. CDR3 amino acids: CASSLLRNQETQYF. CDR3 nucleotide sequence: TGTGCCAGCAGCTTACTCAGGAACCAAGAGACCCAGTACTTC.

V gene TRBV5-7 combines with J gene TRBJ1-1, with D unclear. TRBV5-7 is reported as an ORF; its role is uncertain. This CDR3 has 12 amino acids. V was trimmed by 2 bases and J by 5 bases, leaving 7 bases between them. The CDR3 is CASSLERTEAFF. DNA of the CDR3: TGTGCCAGCAGCTTAGAACGGACTGAAGCTTTCTTT.

The chain employs TRBV13 and TRBJ2-7, with 11 positions matching TRBD1. CDR1 and CDR2 from the germline V gene are PRHDT and FYEKMQ (reference sequence). With V trimmed by 5 bases and J by 2 bases, 5 bases remained unmatched. The CDR3 extends over 15 amino acids. The chain's CDR3 is CASSRGGQGAYEQYF. The CDR3 DNA sequence: TGTGCCAGCAGCCGAGGGGGACAGGGGGCCTACGAGCAGTACTTC.

The sample holds a few counts of this clone. The chain is built from TRBV5-4 and TRBJ1-5; TRBD1 agrees at 9 bases. Germline CDR1 is SGHNT and CDR2 is YYREEE (reference sequence). Germline trimming cut 2 bases from V and 7 bases from J; bases unmatched to any gene: 16. The CDR3 has 18 amino acids. CDR3 nucleotides: TGTGCCAGCAGCTTAGGGCCTGGACAGGGGAGCCAGATACAGCCCCAGCATTTT. It codes for CASSLGPGQGSQIQPQHF.

The chain employs TRBV7-9 and TRBJ2-7; 8 bases are shared with TRBD1. The V segment lost 5 bases and the J segment 3 bases; nucleotides outside the gene matches: 15. Germline V gene data show CDR1 as SEHNR and CDR2 as FQNEAQ (reference sequence). The CDR3 totals 17 residues. CDR3 region: CASSPHRPGQARYEQYF. The CDR3, as DNA: TGTGCCAGCAGCCCTCACCGTCCGGGACAGGCGCGCTACGAGCAGTACTTC.

The chain uses TRBV27 and TRBJ1-2, with TRBD1 matching 8 bases. The trim removed 1 base at V and 4 bases at J, leaving 5 bases unmatched. CDR1 is MNHEY, CDR2 SMNVEV, per germline (reference sequence). This CDR3 has 15 amino acids. CDR3 sequence: CASSLYGQGTYGYTF. CDR3 in DNA: TGTGCCAGCAGTTTATACGGACAGGGCACCTATGGCTACACCTTC.

This chain links TRBV6-5 with TRBJ1-2, with D hard to call. The CDR3 extends over 13 amino acids. Germline V lookup: CDR1 MNHEY, CDR2 SVGAGI. Trimming pared 0 bases from V and 4 bases from J, leaving 6 bases between. The CDR3: CASSYSDGYGYTF. The CDR3 DNA reads TGTGCCAGCAGTTACTCGGACGGCTATGGCTACACCTTC.

This chain uses TRBV5-1 with TRBJ2-7, with TRBD1 as a possible D gene (6 bases). Trimming left V 4 bases short and J 3 bases short, with 20 bases between. The CDR3 length is 16 residues. Germline-derived CDR1 and CDR2 are SGHRS and YFSETQ. CDR3 sequence: CASSPSLTGPLYEQYF. CDR3 nucleotides: TGCGCCAGCAGCCCATCCTTGACAGGCCCCCTCTACGAGCAGTACTTC.

The chain joins TRBV19 to TRBJ1-5; D call uncertain. The CDR3 runs 12 residues. The germline gives CDR1 LNHDA, CDR2 SQIVND (reference sequence). V lost 2 bases and J lost 5, with 4 bases in between. CDR3 residues: CASSIWDQPQHF. In DNA form, the CDR3 reads TGTGCCAGTAGTATATGGGATCAGCCCCAGCATTTT.

The rearrangement uses TRBV10-3 and TRBJ2-7, with a possible D match to TRBD2 (6 bases). V gave up 5 bases and J gave up 2 bases, with 10 bases separating them. This CDR3 contains 13 residues. CDR1 ENHRY and CDR2 SYGVKD come from the germline V gene. The CDR3 DNA is TGTGCCATCAGTTCGTCGGGGGCCTACGAGCAGTACTTC. This translates into CAISSSGAYEQYF.

The V gene is TRBV7-9, the J gene TRBJ2-3; TRBD2 might be the D (7 bases). CDR1 is SEHNR and CDR2 is FQNEAQ in the germline V gene (reference sequence). Trimming took 4 bases from V and 0 from J, leaving 14 bases between them. This CDR3 has 16 amino acids. This CDR3 is CASSSFAGASTDTQYF. The CDR3 nucleotides read TGTGCCAGCAGCTCGTTCGCGGGGGCTAGCACAGATACGCAGTATTTT.

CDR3 bases: TGTGCCAGCTCACCACGATATTCCTTCGCTGGTCTCATGAACACTGAAGCTTTCTTT. Translating gives CASSPRYSFAGLMNTEAFF. J is TRBJ1-1 and V is TRBV18; D unclear. Germline CDR1 reads KGHSH; CDR2 reads LQKENI. Trimming took 1 base from V and 0 from J, leaving 21 bases between them. CDR3 length: 19 residues.

The chain has TRBV10-2 and TRBJ2-7; 10 nucleotides align to TRBD2. The CDR3 extends over 14 amino acids. Germline CDR1 is WSHSY and CDR2 is SAAADI. J was trimmed by 2 bases and V by 8 bases; bases with no gene match: 6. This CDR3 reads CASHSGRTTYEQYF. CDR3 nucleotides: TGCGCCAGCCATAGCGGGAGGACGACCTACGAGCAGTACTTC.